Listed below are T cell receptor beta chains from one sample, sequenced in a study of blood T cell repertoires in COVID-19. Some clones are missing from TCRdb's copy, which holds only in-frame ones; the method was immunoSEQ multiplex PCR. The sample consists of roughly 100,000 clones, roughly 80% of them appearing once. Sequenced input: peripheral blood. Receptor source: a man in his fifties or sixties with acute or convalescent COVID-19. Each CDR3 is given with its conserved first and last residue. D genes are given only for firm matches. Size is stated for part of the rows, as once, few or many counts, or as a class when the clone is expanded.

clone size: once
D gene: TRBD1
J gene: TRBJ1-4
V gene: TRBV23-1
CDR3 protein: CASSLGTGDTSEKLFF
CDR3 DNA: TGCGCCAGCAGCCTGGGGACAGGGGATACGAGTGAAAAACTGTTTTTT

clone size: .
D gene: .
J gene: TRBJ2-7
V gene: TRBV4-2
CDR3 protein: CASSQTPVLSYEQYF
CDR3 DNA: TGTGCCAGCAGCCAAACCCCGGTGCTGTCCTACGAGCAGTACTTC

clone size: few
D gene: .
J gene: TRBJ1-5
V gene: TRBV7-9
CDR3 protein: CASSLAGTGRSNQPQHF
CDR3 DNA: TGTGCCAGCAGCTTAGCCGGGACGGGGAGGAGCAATCAGCCCCAGCATTTT

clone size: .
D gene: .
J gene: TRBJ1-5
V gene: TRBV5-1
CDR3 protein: CASSLDGGINQPQHF
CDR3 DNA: TGCGCCAGCAGCTTGGATGGGGGCATCAATCAGCCCCAGCATTTT

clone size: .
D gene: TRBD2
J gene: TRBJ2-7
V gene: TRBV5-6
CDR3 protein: CASSWGTSGRAGKEQYF
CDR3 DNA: TGTGCCAGCAGCTGGGGGACTAGCGGGAGGGCAGGTAAAGAGCAGTACTTC

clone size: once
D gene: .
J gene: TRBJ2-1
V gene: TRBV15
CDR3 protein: CATSTDGENEQFF
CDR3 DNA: TGTGCCACCAGCACAGACGGGGAAAATGAGCAGTTCTTC

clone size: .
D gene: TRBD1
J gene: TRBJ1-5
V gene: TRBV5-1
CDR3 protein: CASSPGTADQPQHF
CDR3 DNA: TGCGCCAGCAGCCCCGGGACAGCCGATCAGCCCCAGCATTTT

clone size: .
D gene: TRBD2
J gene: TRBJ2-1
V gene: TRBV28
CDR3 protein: CASSSGTSGILEQFF
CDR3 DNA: TGTGCCAGCAGTTCCGGGACTAGCGGGATACTTGAGCAGTTCTTC

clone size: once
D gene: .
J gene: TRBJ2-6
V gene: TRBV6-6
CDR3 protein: CASSYSSSGANVLTF
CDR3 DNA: TGTGCCAGCAGTTACTCGAGCTCTGGGGCCAACGTCCTGACTTTC

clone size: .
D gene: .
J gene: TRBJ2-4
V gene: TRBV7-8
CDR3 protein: CASSPHTGTAKNIQYF
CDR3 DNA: TGTGCCAGCAGCCCTCATACAGGGACGGCCAAAAACATTCAGTACTTC